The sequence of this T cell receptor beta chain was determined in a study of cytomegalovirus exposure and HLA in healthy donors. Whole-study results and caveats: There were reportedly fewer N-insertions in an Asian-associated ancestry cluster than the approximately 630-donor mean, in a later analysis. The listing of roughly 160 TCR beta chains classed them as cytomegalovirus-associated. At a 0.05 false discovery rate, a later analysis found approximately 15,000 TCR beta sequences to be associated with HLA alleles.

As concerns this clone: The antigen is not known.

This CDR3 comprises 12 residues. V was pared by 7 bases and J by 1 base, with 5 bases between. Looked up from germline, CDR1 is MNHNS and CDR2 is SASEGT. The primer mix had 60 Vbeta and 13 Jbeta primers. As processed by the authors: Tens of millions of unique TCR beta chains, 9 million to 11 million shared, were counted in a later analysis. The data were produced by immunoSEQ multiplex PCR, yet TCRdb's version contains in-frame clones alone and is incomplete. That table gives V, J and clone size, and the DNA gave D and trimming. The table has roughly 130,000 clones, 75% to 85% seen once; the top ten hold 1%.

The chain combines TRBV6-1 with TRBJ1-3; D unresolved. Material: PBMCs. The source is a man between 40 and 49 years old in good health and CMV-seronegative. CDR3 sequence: CASTQSGNTIYF. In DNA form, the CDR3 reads TGTGCCAGCACCCAATCTGGAAACACCATATATTTT.